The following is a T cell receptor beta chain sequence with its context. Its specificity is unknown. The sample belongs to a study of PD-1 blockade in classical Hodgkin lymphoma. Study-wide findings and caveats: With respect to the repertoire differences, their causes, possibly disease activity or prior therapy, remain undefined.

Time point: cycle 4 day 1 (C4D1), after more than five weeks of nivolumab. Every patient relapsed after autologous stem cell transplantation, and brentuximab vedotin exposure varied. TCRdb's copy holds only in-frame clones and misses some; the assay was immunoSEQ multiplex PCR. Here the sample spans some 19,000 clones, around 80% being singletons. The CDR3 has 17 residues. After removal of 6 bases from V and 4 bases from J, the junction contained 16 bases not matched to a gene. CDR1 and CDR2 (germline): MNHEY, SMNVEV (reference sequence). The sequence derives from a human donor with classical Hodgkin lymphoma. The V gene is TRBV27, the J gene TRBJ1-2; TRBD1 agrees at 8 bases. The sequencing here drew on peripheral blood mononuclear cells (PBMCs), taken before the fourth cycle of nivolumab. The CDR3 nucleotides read TGTGCCAGCAGCTACAACCGCGGACCCGGGACAGGCTATGGCTACACCTTC. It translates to CASSYNRGPGTGYGYTF.